One sample yielded the 3 T cell receptor beta chains listed below, sequenced in a study of blood T cell repertoires in COVID-19. The table came from immunoSEQ multiplex PCR; TCRdb's copy has only in-frame clones and leaves some out. The data show 250,000 to 350,000 clones, roughly 90% seen once. The sequenced sample was peripheral blood. The receptor source for this set is a woman aged 50 to 60 with active or convalescent COVID-19.

The V gene is TRBV11-3, the J gene TRBJ2-2; D possibly corresponds to TRBD1 (6 bases). Germline CDR1 SGHNT, CDR2 YENEEA. The length of the CDR3 is 15 residues. V lost 0 bases, J lost 1 base, and 6 bases lay in between. The CDR3 DNA sequence: TGTGCCAGCAGCTTAGAGGGACAGAACACCGGGGAGCTGTTTTTT. It encodes CASSLEGQNTGELFF. Combining the CDR3 with reference TRBV11-3 and TRBJ2-2 gives the whole variable domain EAGVVQSPRYKIIEKKQPVAFWCNPISGHNTLYWYLQNLGQGPELLIRYENEEAVDDSQLPKDRFSAERLKGVDSTLKIQPAELGDSAVYLCASSLEGQNTGELFFGEGSRLTVL.

V usage is TRBV10-3 and J usage is TRBJ1-5, with 7 bases that match TRBD1. V was pared by 2 bases and J by 0 bases, with 4 bases of the junction left unmatched. CDR3 length: 16 amino acids. CDR1 is ENHRY and CDR2 is SYGVKD in the germline V gene. For the CDR3, the DNA is TGTGCCATCAGTGAGACACAGGGGTATAGCAATCAGCCCCAGCATTTT. Translating it yields CAISETQGYSNQPQHF.

The rearrangement uses TRBV2 and TRBJ1-2; D gene ambiguous. Trimming left V 7 bases short and J 1 base short, with 13 bases between. Looked up from germline, CDR1 is SNHLY and CDR2 is FYNNEI. The CDR3 runs 14 residues. This CDR3 is CASKVGGINYGYTF. The CDR3 DNA reads as TGTGCCAGCAAGGTCGGAGGGATTAACTATGGCTACACCTTC.